This TCR beta chain is from a study of T cell clonotyping in hematopoietic cell transplantation. The wider study: Recipients' pretransplant samples followed cytoreduction. Findings and caveats of the study: After transplant, recipient diversity fell while pathologically expanded clonotypes grew through day 180. Graft donor and pretransplant recipient Inverse Simpson Index values predicted broader posttransplant TCR diversity.

The CDR3 is 14 residues long. V was cut by 3 bases and J by 0 bases, with 8 bases left in between. Looked up from germline, CDR1 is GTSNPN and CDR2 is SVGIG (reference sequence). Data came from immunoSEQ multiplex PCR; TCRdb stores just in-frame clones and leaves some out. The sample contains about 36,000 clones, 85% to 95% of which appear only once. This clone was seen a handful of times. The antigen remains unidentified. The same CDR3 is also encoded by other DNA sequences in this sample. Time point denoted: recipient sample about 28 days before transplant, after cytoreduction. This receptor was obtained from a man aged 35 to 55 with chronic myeloid leukemia. Some clones in this sample may be carry-over from other donors' samples. The sequenced sample was peripheral blood mononuclear cells, obtained before stem cell transplant. The V and J genes are TRBV30 and TRBJ1-4; no clear D gene. DNA of the CDR3: TGTGCCTGGAGCCCGGCCTCAACTAATGAAAAACTGTTTTTT. Its protein product is CAWSPASTNEKLFF.